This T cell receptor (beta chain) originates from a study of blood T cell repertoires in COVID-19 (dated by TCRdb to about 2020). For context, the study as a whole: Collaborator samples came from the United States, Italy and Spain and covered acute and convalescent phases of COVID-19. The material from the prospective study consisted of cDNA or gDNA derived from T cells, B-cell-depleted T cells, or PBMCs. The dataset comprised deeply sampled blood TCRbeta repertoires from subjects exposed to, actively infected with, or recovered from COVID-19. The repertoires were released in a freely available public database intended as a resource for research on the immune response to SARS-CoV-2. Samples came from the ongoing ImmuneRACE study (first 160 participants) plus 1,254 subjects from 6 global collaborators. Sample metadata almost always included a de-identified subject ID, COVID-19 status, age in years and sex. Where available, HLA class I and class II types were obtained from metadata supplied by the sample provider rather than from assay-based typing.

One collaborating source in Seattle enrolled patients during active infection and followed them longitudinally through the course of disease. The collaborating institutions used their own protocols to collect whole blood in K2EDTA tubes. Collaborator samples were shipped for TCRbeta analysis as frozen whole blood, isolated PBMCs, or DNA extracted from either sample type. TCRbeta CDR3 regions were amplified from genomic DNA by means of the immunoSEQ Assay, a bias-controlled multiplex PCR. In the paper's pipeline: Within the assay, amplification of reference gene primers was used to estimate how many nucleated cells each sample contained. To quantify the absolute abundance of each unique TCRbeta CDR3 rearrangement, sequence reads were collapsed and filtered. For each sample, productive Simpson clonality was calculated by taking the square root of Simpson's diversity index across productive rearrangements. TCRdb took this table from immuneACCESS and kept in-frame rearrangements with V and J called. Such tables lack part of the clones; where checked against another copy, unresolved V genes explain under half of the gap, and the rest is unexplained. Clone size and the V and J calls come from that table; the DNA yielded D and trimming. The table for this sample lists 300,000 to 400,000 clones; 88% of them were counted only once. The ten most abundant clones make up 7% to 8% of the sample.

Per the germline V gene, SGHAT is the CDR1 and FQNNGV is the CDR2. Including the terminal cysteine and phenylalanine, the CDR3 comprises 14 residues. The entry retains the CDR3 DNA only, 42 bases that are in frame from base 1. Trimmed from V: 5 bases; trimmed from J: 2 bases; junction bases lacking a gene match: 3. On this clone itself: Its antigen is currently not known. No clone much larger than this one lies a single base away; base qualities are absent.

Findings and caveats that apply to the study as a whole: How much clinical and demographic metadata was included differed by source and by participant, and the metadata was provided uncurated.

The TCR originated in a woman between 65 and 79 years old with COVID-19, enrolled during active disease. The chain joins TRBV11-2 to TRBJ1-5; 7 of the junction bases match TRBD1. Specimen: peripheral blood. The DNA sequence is TGTGCCAGCAGCGCAGGGACAGGCAATCAGCCCCAGCATTTT. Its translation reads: CASSAGTGNQPQHF.